The clone carrying this T cell receptor beta chain was picked up a small number of times. Antigen unknown. Time point defined: sample taken at primary tumor resection. CDR3 length: 16 amino acids. V lost 3 bases and J 6 bases, leaving 16 bases between the germline ends. The germline CDR1 and CDR2 sequences are SGHDT and YYEEEE. The data were taken from a study of spatial heterogeneity in lung cancer. General study results and limits: How many expanded intratumoral alpha and beta TCRs were present tracked the tumor mutation count, which was a count of nonsynonymous mutations.

MiXCR was run by TCRdb on the 5' RACE reads, yielding one entry per CDR3 protein. The sample consists of several thousand distinct CDR3 sequences, roughly 8.9% of them appearing once. The TCR sequence derives from a female donor with early-stage non-small cell lung cancer. The sequencing here drew on lung tumor tissue, taken at surgery. This chain links TRBV5-6 with TRBJ1-6, with a possible D match to TRBD1 (5 bases). CDR3 sequence reads: CASSWVDLGGNSPLHF. DNA of the CDR3: TGTGCCAGCAGCTGGGTAGATCTGGGGGGTAATTCACCCCTCCACTTT.